These T cell receptor beta chains were read from a single sample in a study of cytomegalovirus exposure and HLA in healthy donors. Measured with immunoSEQ multiplex PCR; TCRdb has only the in-frame clones, and not every one. The ten top clones account for less than 4%, within a sample of over 90,000 clones. Sequences were obtained from PBMCs. These receptors were taken from a man aged 40-49 years in good health and CMV-seronegative. The CDR3 runs from the conserved cysteine through the conserved F or W. Each record gives: D gene, J gene, V gene, CDR3 protein, CDR3 DNA. A D gene is named only where the DNA matches it firmly.

TRBD2 TRBJ2-7 TRBV4-3 CASSQDLAGLAGNEQYF TGCGCCAGCAGCCAAGATCTCGCGGGGCTAGCGGGAAATGAGCAGTACTTC
TRBD2 TRBJ2-7 TRBV5-1 CASNSGTSGSSYEQYF TGCGCCAGCAACTCTGGGACTAGCGGCAGCTCCTACGAGCAGTACTTC
TRBD2 TRBJ2-5 TRBV7-2 CASRLSGGPQETQYF TGTGCCAGCAGGCTTAGCGGGGGCCCCCAAGAGACCCAGTACTTC
. TRBJ1-2 TRBV7-9 CASSSAGARYGYTF TGTGCCAGCAGCTCCGCGGGGGCGCGGTATGGCTACACCTTC
. TRBJ1-1 TRBV18 CASSPPQRRWGAEAFF TGTGCCAGCTCACCCCCTCAGCGTAGGTGGGGGGCTGAAGCTTTCTTT
. TRBJ2-7 TRBV6-6 CASSYEYEQYF TGTGCCAGCAGTTACGAGTACGAGCAGTACTTC
. TRBJ2-1 TRBV5-1 CASSFGYNEQFF TGCGCCAGCAGCTTCGGGTACAATGAGCAGTTCTTC
. TRBJ2-7 TRBV11-2 CASSLGLEGYEQYF TGTGCCAGCAGCTTAGGATTAGAGGGCTACGAGCAGTACTTC
TRBD1 TRBJ1-4 TRBV5-1 CASSSRTGGFEKLFF TGCGCCAGCAGCTCCCGGACAGGGGGATTTGAAAAACTGTTTTTT
. TRBJ2-3 TRBV19 CASSIVGGGTDTQYF TGTGCCAGTAGTATAGTCGGCGGGGGCACAGATACGCAGTATTTT
. TRBJ1-2 TRBV7-2 CASSPRTGGYTF TGTGCCAGCAGCCCCCGCACAGGTGGCTACACCTTC
TRBD2 TRBJ2-3 TRBV7-2 CASSLESGRRDTQYF TGTGCCAGCAGCTTAGAAAGCGGGAGAAGGGATACGCAGTATTTT
TRBD1 TRBJ1-1 TRBV2 CASRRQGDTEAFF TGTGCCAGCAGAAGACAGGGAGACACTGAAGCTTTCTTT
. TRBJ2-7 TRBV5-1 CASSSRTSYEQYF TGCGCCAGCAGCTCCAGGACATCCTACGAGCAGTACTTC
. TRBJ2-7 TRBV6-5 CASSVGLTTYEQYF TGTGCCAGCAGTGTCGGACTGACTACCTACGAGCAGTACTTC
TRBD2 TRBJ2-1 TRBV9 CASSARLAGYNEQFF TGTGCCAGCAGCGCCCGACTAGCGGGATACAATGAGCAGTTCTTC
TRBD1 TRBJ1-2 TRBV30 CAWTQGTGGYGYTF TGTGCCTGGACACAAGGGACAGGGGGATATGGCTACACCTTC